The 12 T cell receptor beta chains below were found in one sample sequenced in a study of T-cell reconstitution after alpha-beta-depleted transplantation in children. Unique molecular identifiers were incorporated during preparation of the TCRbeta library. TCRdb used MiXCR to reprocess the PCR reads, holding one entry per CDR3 protein. The sample lists around 400,000 distinct CDR3 sequences; roughly 20% were seen once. The sequencing here drew on PBMCs from the stem cell graft donor, taken from the stem cell graft. The receptors stem from a human donor who donated a stem cell graft to a child with acute myeloid leukemia.

In this sample, this clonotype turned up a few times. The chain employs TRBV25-1 and TRBJ2-2; D is undetermined. CDR3 length: 16 amino acids. Trimming shortened V by 8 bases and J by 3 bases, and 19 bases separated the two germline ends. Per germline, CDR1 MGHDK and CDR2 SYGVNS. This chain's CDR3 is CASVTNALLDTGELFF. DNA of the CDR3: TGTGCCAGCGTCACGAACGCTCTCCTGGACACCGGGGAGCTGTTTTTT.

DNA of the CDR3: TGCGCCAGCAGCCAAGTCAGGGCCTTTGAGAACACCGGGGAGCTGTTTTTT. Residues: CASSQVRAFENTGELFF. This chain links TRBV4-3 with TRBJ2-2; D may be TRBD1 (5 bases). V was trimmed by 1 base and J by 1 base, leaving 13 bases between them. CDR1 and CDR2 from the germline V gene are LGHNA and YSLEER. The CDR3 covers 17 residues.

This clonotype has more than one count but fewer than ten. The chain joins TRBV20-1 to TRBJ2-3, with TRBD1 identical over 8 bases. The CDR3 runs to 13 residues. Trimming at V came to 8 bases and at J to 1 base, leaving 5 bases not matched to a gene. Germline assignment: CDR1 DFQATT and CDR2 SNEGSKA (reference sequence). The CDR3 nucleotides read TGCAGTTGGACAGGGAGCCGCACAGATACGCAGTATTTT. Translating it yields CSWTGSRTDTQYF.

This chain connects TRBV28 to TRBJ2-1, with 9 bases fitting TRBD2. The CDR3 runs 14 residues. V trimming: 7 bases; J trimming: 4 bases; junction bases outside the gene matches: 5. Germline CDR1 reads MDHEN; CDR2 reads SYDVKM. The CDR3 loop is CASTKREVYNEQFF. Here the CDR3 DNA reads TGTGCCAGCACGAAGCGGGAGGTTTACAATGAGCAGTTCTTC.

This chain links TRBV11-2 with TRBJ2-7; TRBD1 agrees at 10 bases. V trimming: 5 bases; J trimming: 4 bases; junction bases outside the gene matches: 5. CDR1 is SGHAT and CDR2 is FQNNGV in the germline V gene. The CDR3 loop spans 14 amino acids. DNA of the CDR3: TGTGCCAGCAGCCCCGGGACAGGGGATTACGAGCAGTACTTC. Its translation is CASSPGTGDYEQYF.

The genes are TRBV28 and TRBJ2-1, with 11 bases that match TRBD2. Trimming removed 7 bases from V and 4 bases from J; junction bases left unmatched: 9. From germline, CDR1 is MDHEN and CDR2 SYDVKM. The CDR3 runs to 16 residues. The CDR3: CASNPVLAGGYNEQFF. The CDR3 DNA sequence: TGTGCCAGCAATCCCGTCCTAGCGGGAGGTTACAATGAGCAGTTCTTC.

J is TRBJ2-7 and V is TRBV4-1, with 8 bases lining up with TRBD2. Germline assignment: CDR1 MGHRA and CDR2 YSYEKL. The CDR3 consists of 15 residues. Trimming cost V 2 bases and J 0 bases; bases outside gene matches: 3. The chain's CDR3 is CASSQTGTSSYEQYF. As DNA, the CDR3 is TGCGCCAGCAGCCAAACCGGGACTAGCTCCTACGAGCAGTACTTC.

V usage is TRBV29-1 and J usage is TRBJ2-7; TRBD2 aligns across 8 bases. CDR3 length: 13 amino acids. CDR1 is SQVTM and CDR2 is ANQGSEA in the germline V gene. V shed 5 bases and J 1 base; nucleotides not matched to a gene: 4. CDR3 sequence (DNA): TGCAGCGTTCTGGGGACTAGATCCTACGAGCAGTACTTC. Translated, it gives CSVLGTRSYEQYF.

This clonotype was recorded at least ten times. V is TRBV6-5 and J is TRBJ1-1; perhaps TRBD1 as D (5 bases). This CDR3 spans 15 amino acids. Germline CDR1 MNHEY, CDR2 SVGAGI. V was clipped by 6 bases and J by 1 base, with 15 bases between them. CDR3 residues: CASSRGDFRNTEAFF. In DNA, the CDR3 is TGTGCCAGCAGCCGAGGGGACTTTCGGAACACTGAAGCTTTCTTT.

This chain joins TRBV7-2 and TRBJ2-3; 8 nucleotides line up with TRBD1. Germline V CDR1 and CDR2: SGHTA, FQGNSA. With 6 bases clipped from V and 6 bases from J, the junction kept 5 bases outside the gene matches. The length of the CDR3 is 13 residues. The CDR3 loop is CASRSTGVDTQYF. CDR3 nucleotides: TGTGCCAGCAGATCGACAGGGGTGGATACGCAGTATTTT.

This clonotype was seen a handful of times. The chain couples TRBV20-1 to TRBJ1-1, with 8 bases lining up with TRBD1. V dropped 6 bases and J dropped 0; count of bases not matched to a gene: 6. The CDR3 loop spans 14 amino acids. Germline V CDR1 and CDR2: DFQATT, SNEGSKA (reference sequence). DNA for the CDR3: TGCAGTGCCAGACAGGGGTCCATGAACACTGAAGCTTTCTTT. This encodes CSARQGSMNTEAFF.

This clonotype was seen a handful of times. The rearrangement joins TRBV4-3 to TRBJ2-7, with 8 bases fitting TRBD1. Germline lookup yields CDR1 LGHNA and CDR2 YSLEER. This CDR3 is built from 14 residues. V lost 2 bases, J lost 3 bases, and 3 bases stayed unmatched. CDR3 sequence reads: CASSQQTGDYEQYF. The CDR3 DNA reads TGCGCCAGCAGCCAACAGACAGGGGACTACGAGCAGTACTTC.